This is a list of T cell receptor beta chains from one sample in a study of early T cells in non-severe SARS-CoV-2 infection. TCRdb re-called the 5' RACE reads through MiXCR, storing one row per CDR3 protein. Here the sample spans tens of thousands of distinct CDR3 sequences, approximately 12% being singletons. The source material was whole blood, sampled at baseline. These receptors came from an adult who was a healthcare worker with PCR-confirmed SARS-CoV-2 infection or an uninfected control (not recorded which). The donor label of this sample is uncertain. Each CDR3 is given with its conserved first and last residue.

TRBV2,20,CASSALRVSTDRIARNTQYF
TRBV27,14,CASSLSAGPIEQYF
TRBV6-5,16,CASSYSVADSYNEQFF
TRBV6-1,16,CASSEDRLAGADTQYF
TRBV3-1,16,CASSQAWGSSGNTIYF
TRBV5-1,14,CASSQRWGETEAFF
TRBV29-1,14,CSVERGLPIGEQFF
TRBV12-3/TRBV12-4,15,CASSAPARGEETQYF
TRBV2,14,CASRTRGITGELFF
TRBV18,16,CASSPMDRAAGNTIYF
TRBV6-1,14,CASSATGGEVSYTF
TRBV18,12,CASSPADDRYTF
TRBV5-1,15,CASSFGTYSYNEQFF
TRBV12-3/TRBV12-4,19,CASSLVRRTRGGGNQPQHF
TRBV5-5,15,CASSLGDYDGETQYF
TRBV7-9,13,CASSWDRNTEAFF
TRBV28,19,CASSFPDPDRGGVPGELFF
TRBV6-2/TRBV6-3,13,CASGSSGSETQYF
TRBV2,17,CASRGADRGASYNEQFF
TRBV18,14,CASSPPGVYNEQFF
TRBV7-2,15,CASSPNGGANYGYTF
TRBV29-1,14,CSVAPGQGAGELFF
TRBV28,14,CASSYGYYTDTQYF
TRBV4-2,15,CASAAAGGAADIQYF
TRBV20-1,14,CSARMGELTDTQYF
TRBV5-6,16,CASSFGQADSGNTIYF
TRBV2,13,CASRAPSTDTQYF
TRBV18,15,CASSPPFGLGNTIYF
TRBV18,15,CASSAGLDPRTEAFF